Listed below are T cell receptor beta chains from one sample, sequenced in a study of cytomegalovirus exposure and HLA in healthy donors. Some clones are missing from TCRdb's copy, which holds only in-frame ones; the method was immunoSEQ multiplex PCR. The sample has 120,000 to 150,000 clones, 75% to 80% seen once. Material: PBMCs. These TCRs come from a male donor in good health and CMV-seronegative. Both conserved end residues are part of each CDR3.

>14|TRBV11-3
CASSPGQGRETQYF
>16|TRBV7-2
CASSPRGGGFSGEQYF
>13|TRBV10-3
CAIRGGRAGELFF
>15|TRBV5-1
CASSIRDKRSNEQFF
>14|TRBV5-5
CASSLEWTRYEQYF
>14|TRBV27
CASSIRQGANEQFF
>15|TRBV5-8
CASSWGTSGYNEQFF
>17|TRBV19
CASSILPRGYSNQPQHF
>15|TRBV5-1
CASRLTSGGADTQYF
>15|TRBV7-9
CASSSFLWTDNEQYF
>15|TRBV29-1
CSVGPPTGGACGYTF
>16|TRBV2
CARSKAAGGPTGELFF
>15|TRBV19
CASTPGGGSYGELFF
>14|TRBV6-5
CASSSRVAQGEAFF
>15|TRBV18
CASSPPGRVSREQFF
>16|TRBV15
CATSRGGLAGAYEQYF
>13|TRBV7-2
CASSRQSNYGYTF
>13|TRBV9
CASSGETGDGYTF
>12|TRBV7-3
CASSPGGGTQYF
>12|TRBV29-1
CSAPGSRDGYTF
>13|TRBV27
CAICDRNTGELFF
>14|TRBV9
CASSPGGGSYEQYF
>16|TRBV27
CASSLSPSGGPDTQYF
>14|TRBV13
CASSLGTSGYEQYF
>13|TRBV4-3
CASSQDPFYGYTF
>14|TRBV5-1
CASSLGQGPQTQYF
>13|TRBV2
CASGRDRSYEQYF
>15|TRBV18
CASSPSGGSTGELFF
>14|TRBV19
CASSETGGNSPLHF
>15|TRBV5-8
CASSPTGQPTDTQYF
>17|TRBV7-8
CASSLARIFSTKNIQYF
>12|TRBV30
CAWSARQGRAFF
>16|TRBV19
CASSIGRDSSGNTIYF
>16|TRBV9
CASSVGGPGGTDTQYF
>13|TRBV7-3
CASSARGQETQYF
>14|TRBV27
CASSLGGANYGYTF
>18|TRBV5-1
CASSLLPSGFASYNEQFF
>14|TRBV5-1
CASSGGGTGAEQYF
>17|TRBV25-1
CASSPRGWDISGNTIYF
>15|TRBV5-6
CASSPGQGYTGELFF
>13|TRBV2
CASATSGKETQYF
>13|TRBV30
CAWSVGPGREAFF
>15|TRBV12-5
CASGPGQGLVYEQYF
>14|TRBV7-6
CASSPGLNTGELFF
>17|TRBV15
CATSRQGRGGLSDTQYF
>14|TRBV23-1
CASSPTTENYGYTF
>17|TRBV7-3
CASSPRGTSGRSNEQFF
>16|TRBV19
CASSIGGGVGGNEQFF
>15|TRBV7-2
CASSLGGTVHQPQHF
>15|TRBV7-9
CASSSLGTLYLVQYF
>15|TRBV7-2
CASSSHPGSTDTQYF